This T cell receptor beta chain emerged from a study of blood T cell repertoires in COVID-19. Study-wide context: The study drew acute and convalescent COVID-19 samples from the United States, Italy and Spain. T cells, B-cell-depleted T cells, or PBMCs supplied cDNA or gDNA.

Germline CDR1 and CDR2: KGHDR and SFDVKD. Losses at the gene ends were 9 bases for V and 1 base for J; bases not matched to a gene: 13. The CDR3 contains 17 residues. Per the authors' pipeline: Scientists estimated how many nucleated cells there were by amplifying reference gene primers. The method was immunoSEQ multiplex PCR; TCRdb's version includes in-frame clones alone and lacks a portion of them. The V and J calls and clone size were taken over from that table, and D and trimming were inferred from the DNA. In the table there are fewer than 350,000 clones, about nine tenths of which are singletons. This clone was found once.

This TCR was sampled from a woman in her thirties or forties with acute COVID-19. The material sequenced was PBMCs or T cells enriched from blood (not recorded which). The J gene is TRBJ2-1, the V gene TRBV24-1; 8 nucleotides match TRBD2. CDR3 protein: CATSGWSGGSSYNEQFF. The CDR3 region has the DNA TGTGCCACCTCCGGATGGAGCGGGGGATCTTCCTACAATGAGCAGTTCTTC.